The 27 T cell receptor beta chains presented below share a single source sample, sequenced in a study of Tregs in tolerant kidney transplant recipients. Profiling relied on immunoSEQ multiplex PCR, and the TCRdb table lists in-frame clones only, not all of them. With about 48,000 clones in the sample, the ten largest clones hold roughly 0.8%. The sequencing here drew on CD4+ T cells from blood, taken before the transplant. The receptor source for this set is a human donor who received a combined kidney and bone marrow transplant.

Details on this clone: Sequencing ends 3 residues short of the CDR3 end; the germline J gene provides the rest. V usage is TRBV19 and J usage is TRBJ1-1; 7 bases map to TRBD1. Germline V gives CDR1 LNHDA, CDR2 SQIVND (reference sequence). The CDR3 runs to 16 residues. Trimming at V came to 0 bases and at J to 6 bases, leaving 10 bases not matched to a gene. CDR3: CASSIDLRGLIAEAFF. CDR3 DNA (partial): TGTGCCAGTAGTATAGATCTTAGGGGGCTCATCGCTGAA.

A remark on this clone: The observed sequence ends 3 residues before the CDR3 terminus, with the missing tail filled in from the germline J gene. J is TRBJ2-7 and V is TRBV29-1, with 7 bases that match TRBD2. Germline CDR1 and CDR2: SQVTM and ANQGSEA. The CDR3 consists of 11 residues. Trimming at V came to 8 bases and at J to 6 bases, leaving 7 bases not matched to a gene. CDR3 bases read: TGCAGCTCCCGACTAGCTGGCGAG. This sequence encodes CSSRLAGE. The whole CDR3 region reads CSSRLAGEQYF.

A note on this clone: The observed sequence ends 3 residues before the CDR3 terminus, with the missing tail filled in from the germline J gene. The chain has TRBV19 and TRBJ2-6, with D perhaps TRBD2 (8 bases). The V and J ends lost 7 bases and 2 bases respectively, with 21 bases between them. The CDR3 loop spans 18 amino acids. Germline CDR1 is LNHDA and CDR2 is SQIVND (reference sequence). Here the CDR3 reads CASMGTAGVLTGANVLTF. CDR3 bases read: TGTGCCAGTATGGGGACAGCGGGGGTTTTGACTGGGGCCAACGTC.

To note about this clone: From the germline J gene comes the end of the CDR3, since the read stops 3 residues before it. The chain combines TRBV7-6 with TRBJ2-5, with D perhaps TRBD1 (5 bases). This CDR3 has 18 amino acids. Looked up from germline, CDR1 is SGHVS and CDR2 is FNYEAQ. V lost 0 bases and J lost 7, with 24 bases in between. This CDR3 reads CASSLALFGQGGHGTQYF. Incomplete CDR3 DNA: TGTGCCAGCAGCTTAGCGCTCTTCGGGCAGGGTGGCCACGGGACC.

CDR3 bases read: TGTGCCAGCAACCGTAGGGGCCAAGGTGCTGAA. Amino acids: CASNRRGQGAE. The CDR3 as a whole reads CASNRRGQGAEAFF. The chain joins TRBV2 to TRBJ1-1; tentative D call: TRBD1 (5 bases). The read ends 3 residues before the CDR3 terminus; that terminus is restored from the germline J gene. The CDR3 loop spans 14 amino acids. Germline V gene lookup returns CDR1 SNHLY and CDR2 FYNNEI. Trimming took 7 bases from V and 6 from J, leaving 18 bases between them.

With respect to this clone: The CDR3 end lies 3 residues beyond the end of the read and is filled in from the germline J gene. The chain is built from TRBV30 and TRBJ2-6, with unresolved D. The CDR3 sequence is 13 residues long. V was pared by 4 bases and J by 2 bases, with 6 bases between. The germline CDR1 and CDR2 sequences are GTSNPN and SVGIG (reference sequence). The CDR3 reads CAWNYAGANVLTF. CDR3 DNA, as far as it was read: TGTGCCTGGAACTATGCTGGGGCCAACGTC.

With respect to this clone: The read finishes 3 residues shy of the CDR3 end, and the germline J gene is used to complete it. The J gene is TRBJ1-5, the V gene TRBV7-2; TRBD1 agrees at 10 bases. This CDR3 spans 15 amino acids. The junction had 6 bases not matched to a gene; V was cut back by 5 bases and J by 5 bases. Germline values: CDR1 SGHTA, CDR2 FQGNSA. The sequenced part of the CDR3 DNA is TGTGCCAGCAGCGGCGGGGGACAGGGGTATCAGCCC. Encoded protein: CASSGGGQGYQP. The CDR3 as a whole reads CASSGGGQGYQPQHF.

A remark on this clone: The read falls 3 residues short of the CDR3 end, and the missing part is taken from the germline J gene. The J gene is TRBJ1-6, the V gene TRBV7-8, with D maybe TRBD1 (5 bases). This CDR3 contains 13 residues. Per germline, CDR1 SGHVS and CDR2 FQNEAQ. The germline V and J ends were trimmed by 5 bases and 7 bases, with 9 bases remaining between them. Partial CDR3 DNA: TGTGCCAGCAGCCCCGGGGGGAATTCACCC. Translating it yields CASSPGGNSP. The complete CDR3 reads CASSPGGNSPLHF.

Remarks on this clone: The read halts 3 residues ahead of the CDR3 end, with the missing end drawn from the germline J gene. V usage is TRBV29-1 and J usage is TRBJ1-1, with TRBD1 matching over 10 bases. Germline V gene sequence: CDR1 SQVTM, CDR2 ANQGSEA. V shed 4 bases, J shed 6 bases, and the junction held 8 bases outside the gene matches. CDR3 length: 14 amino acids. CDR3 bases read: TGCAGCGTTGGGACCGGGGACAGGGGTCCTGAA. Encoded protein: CSVGTGDRGPE. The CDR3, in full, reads CSVGTGDRGPEAFF.

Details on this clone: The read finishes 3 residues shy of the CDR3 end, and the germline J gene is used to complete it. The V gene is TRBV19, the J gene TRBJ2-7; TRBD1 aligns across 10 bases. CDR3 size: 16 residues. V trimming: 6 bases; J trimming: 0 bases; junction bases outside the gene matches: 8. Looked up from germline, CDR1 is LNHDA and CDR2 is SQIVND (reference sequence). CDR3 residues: CASSPSDRGSSYEQYF. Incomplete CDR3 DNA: TGTGCCAGTAGCCCGTCGGACAGGGGGAGCTCCTACGAG. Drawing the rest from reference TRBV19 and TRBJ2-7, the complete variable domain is DGGITQSPKYLFRKEGQNVTLSCEQNLNHDAMYWYRQDPGQGLRLIYYSQIVNDFQKGDIAEGYSVSREKKESFPLTVTSAQKNPTAFYLCASSPSDRGSSYEQYFGPGTRLTVT.

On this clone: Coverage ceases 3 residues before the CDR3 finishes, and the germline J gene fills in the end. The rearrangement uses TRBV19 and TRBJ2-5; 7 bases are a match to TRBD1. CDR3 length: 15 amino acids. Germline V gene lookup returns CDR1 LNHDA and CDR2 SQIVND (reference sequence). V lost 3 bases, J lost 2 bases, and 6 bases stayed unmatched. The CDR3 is CASSMGSGGQETQYF. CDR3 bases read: TGTGCCAGTAGTATGGGTTCAGGGGGTCAAGAGACC.

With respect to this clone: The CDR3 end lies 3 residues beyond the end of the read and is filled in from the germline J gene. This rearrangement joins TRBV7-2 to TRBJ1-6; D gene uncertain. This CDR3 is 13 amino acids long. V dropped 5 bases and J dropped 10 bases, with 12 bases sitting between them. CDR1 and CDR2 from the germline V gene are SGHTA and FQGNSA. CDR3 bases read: TGTGCCAGCAGCCCTGCGGCCCTATCACCC. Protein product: CASSPAALSP. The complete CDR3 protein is CASSPAALSPLHF.

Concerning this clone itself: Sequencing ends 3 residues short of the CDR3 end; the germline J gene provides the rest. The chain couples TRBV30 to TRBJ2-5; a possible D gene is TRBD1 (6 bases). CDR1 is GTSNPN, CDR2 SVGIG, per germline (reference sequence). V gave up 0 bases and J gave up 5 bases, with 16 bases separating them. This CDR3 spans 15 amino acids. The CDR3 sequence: CAWSVRRGSGETQYF. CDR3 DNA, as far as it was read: TGTGCCTGGAGTGTACGAAGGGGGTCGGGGGAGACC.

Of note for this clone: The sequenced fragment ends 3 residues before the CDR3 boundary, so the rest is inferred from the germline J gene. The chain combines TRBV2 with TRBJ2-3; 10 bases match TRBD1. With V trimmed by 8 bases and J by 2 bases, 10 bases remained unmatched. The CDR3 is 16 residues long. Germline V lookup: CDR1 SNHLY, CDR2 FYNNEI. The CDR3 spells CASLRPGTGATDTQYF. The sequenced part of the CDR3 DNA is TGTGCCAGCCTCCGGCCCGGGACAGGGGCCACAGATACG.

The CDR3 DNA, read in part, is TGTGCCAGCTCACCACAGGGACAGGGCGGCTATGGC. Its protein is CASSPQGQGGYG. The CDR3 in its entirety is CASSPQGQGGYGYTF. The gene calls are TRBV18 and TRBJ1-2; 9 bases line up with TRBD1. The read ends 3 residues shy of where the CDR3 ends; the end is completed using the germline J gene. This CDR3 has 15 amino acids. CDR1 and CDR2 (germline): KGHSH, LQKENI. V lost 1 base to trimming and J lost 4 bases; unmatched junction nucleotides: 4.

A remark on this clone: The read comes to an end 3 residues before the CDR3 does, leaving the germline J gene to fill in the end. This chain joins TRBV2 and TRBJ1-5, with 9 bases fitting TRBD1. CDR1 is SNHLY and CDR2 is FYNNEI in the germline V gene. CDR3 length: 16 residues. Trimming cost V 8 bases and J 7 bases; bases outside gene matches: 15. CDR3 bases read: TGTGCCAGCCGCCCGATCCTACAGGGGGCGCGGCAGCCC. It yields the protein CASRPILQGARQP. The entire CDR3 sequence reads CASRPILQGARQPQHF.

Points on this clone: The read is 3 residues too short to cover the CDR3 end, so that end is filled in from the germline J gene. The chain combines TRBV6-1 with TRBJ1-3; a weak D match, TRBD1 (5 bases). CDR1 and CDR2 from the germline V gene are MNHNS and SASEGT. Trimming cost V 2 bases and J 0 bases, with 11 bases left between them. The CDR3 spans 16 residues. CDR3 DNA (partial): TGTGCCAGCAGTGAATATAGACAGAGCTCTGGAAACACC. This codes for CASSEYRQSSGNT. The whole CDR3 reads CASSEYRQSSGNTIYF.

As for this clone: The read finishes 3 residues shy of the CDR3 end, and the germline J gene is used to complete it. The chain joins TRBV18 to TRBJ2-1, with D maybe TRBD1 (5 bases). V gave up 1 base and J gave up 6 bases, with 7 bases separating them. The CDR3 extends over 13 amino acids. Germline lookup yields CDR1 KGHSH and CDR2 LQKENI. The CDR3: CASSPRDSNEQFF. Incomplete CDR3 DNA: TGTGCCAGCTCACCACGTGACAGCAATGAG.

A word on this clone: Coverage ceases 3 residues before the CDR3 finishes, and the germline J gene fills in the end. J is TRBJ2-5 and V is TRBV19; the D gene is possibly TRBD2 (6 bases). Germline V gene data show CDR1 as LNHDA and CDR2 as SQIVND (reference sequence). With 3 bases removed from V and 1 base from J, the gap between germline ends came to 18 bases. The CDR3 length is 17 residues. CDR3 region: CASSMTGAGLLQETQYF. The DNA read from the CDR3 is TGTGCCAGTAGTATGACGGGAGCGGGCCTGCTCCAAGAGACC.

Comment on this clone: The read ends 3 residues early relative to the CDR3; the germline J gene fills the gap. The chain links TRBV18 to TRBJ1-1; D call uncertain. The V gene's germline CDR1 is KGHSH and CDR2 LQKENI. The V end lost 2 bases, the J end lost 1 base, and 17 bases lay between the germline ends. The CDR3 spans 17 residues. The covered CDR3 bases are TGTGCCAGCTCACCATGGCCAAGACAAGCACCGAACACTGAA. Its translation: CASSPWPRQAPNTE. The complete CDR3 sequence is CASSPWPRQAPNTEAFF.

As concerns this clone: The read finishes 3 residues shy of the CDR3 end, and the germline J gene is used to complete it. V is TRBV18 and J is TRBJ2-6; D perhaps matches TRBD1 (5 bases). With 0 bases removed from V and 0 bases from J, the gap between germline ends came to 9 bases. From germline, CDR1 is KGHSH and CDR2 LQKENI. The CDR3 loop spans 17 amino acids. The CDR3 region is CASSPPSQVSGANVLTF. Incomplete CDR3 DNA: TGTGCCAGCTCACCACCCTCACAGGTCTCTGGGGCCAACGTC. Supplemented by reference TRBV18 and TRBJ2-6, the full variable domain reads NAGVMQNPRHLVRRRGQEARLRCSPMKGHSHVYWYRQLPEEGLKFMVYLQKENIIDESGMPKERFSAEFPKEGPSILRIQQVVRGDSAAYFCASSPPSQVSGANVLTFGAGSRLTVL.

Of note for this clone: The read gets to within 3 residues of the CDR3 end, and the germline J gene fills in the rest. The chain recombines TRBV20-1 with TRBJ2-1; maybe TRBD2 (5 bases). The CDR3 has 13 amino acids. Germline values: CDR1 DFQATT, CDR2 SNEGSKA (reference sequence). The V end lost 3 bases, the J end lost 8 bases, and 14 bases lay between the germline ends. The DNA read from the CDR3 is TGCAGTGCTAGCCCTCCCCCGCGGGATGAG. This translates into CSASPPPRDE. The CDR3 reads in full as CSASPPPRDEQFF.

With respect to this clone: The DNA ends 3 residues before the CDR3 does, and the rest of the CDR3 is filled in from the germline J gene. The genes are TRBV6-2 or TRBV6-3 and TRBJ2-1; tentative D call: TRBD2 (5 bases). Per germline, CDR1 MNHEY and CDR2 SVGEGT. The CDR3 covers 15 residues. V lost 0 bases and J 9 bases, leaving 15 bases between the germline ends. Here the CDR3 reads CASSYSRSSRVEQFF. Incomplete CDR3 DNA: TGTGCCAGCAGTTACTCGAGGTCGTCGCGGGTTGAG.

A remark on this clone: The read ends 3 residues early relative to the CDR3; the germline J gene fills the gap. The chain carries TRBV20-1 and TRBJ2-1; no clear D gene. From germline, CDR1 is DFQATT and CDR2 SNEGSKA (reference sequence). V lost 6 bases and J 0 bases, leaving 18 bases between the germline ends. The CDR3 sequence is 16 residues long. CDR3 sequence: CSAPESDRSSYNEQFF. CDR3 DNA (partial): TGCAGTGCCCCAGAGAGCGATCGAAGCTCCTACAATGAG.

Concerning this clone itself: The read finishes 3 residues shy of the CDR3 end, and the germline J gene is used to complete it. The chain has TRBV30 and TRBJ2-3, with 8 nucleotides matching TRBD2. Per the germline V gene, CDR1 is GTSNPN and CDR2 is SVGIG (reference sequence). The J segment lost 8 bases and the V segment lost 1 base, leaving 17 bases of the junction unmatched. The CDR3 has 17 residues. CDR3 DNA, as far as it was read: TGTGCCTGGAGTGCCCGAGGGGCCGGGAGGGCCTTCGGTACG. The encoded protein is CAWSARGAGRAFGT. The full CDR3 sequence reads CAWSARGAGRAFGTQYF.

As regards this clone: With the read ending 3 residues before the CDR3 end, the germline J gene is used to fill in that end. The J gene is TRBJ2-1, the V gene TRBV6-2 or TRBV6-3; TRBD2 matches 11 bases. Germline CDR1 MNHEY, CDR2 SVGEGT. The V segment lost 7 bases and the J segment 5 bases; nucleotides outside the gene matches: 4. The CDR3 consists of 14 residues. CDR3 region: CASTGLAEHNEQFF. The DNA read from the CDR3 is TGTGCCAGCACGGGACTAGCGGAACACAATGAG.

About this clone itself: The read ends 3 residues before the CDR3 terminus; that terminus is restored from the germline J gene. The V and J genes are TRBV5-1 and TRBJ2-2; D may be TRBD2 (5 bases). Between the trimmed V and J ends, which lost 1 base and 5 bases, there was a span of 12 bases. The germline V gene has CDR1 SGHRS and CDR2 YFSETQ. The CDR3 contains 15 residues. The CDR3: CASSLRVVATGELFF. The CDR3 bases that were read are TGCGCCAGCAGCTTGAGGGTGGTAGCGACCGGGGAG.